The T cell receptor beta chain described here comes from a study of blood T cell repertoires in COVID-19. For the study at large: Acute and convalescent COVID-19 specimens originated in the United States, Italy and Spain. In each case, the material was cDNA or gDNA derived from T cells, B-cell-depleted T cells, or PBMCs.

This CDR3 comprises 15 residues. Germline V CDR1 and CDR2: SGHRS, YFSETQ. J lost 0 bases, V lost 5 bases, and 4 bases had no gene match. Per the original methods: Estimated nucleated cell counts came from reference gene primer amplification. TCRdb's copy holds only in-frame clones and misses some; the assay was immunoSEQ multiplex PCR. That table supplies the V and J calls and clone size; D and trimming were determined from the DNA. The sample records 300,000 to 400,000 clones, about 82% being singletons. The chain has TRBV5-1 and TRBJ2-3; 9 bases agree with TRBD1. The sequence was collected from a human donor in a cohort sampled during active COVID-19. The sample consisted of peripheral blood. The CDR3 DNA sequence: TGCGCCAGCAGGGACGGGACAGGGAGCACAGATACGCAGTATTTT. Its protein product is CASRDGTGSTDTQYF.